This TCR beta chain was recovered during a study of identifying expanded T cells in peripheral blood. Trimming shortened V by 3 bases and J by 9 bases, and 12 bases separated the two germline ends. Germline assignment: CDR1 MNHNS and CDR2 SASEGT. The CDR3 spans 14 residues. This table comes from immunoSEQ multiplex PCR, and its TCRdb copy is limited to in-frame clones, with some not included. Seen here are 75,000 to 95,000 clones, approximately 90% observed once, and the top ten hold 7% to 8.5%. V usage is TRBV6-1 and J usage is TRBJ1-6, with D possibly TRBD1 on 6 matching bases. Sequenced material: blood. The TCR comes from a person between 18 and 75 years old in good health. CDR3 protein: CASSEKGERSPLHF. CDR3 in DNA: TGTGCCAGCAGTGAGAAGGGGGAGCGTTCACCCCTCCACTTT.